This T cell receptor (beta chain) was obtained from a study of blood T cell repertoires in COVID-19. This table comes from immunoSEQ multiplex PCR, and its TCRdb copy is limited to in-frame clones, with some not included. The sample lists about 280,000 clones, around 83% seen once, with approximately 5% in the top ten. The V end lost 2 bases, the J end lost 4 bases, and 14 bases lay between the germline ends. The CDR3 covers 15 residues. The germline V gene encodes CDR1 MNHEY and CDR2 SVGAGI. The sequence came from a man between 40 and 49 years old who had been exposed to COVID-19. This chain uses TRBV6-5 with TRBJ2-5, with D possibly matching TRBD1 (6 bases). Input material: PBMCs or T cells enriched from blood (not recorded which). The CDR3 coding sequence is TGTGCCAGCAGTTACCGTACAGGGCCCCCAGAGACCCAGTACTTC. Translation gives CASSYRTGPPETQYF.